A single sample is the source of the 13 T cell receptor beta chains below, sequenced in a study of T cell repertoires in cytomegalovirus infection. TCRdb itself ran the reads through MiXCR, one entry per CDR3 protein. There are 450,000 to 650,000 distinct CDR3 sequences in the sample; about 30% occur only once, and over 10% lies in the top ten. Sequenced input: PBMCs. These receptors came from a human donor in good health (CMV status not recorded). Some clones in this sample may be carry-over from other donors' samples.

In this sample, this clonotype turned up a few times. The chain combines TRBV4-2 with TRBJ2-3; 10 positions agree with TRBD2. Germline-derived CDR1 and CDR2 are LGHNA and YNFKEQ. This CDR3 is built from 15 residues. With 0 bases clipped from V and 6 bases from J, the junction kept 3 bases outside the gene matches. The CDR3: CASSQDGTSVDTQYF. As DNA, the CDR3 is TGTGCCAGCAGCCAAGATGGGACTAGCGTGGATACGCAGTATTTT.

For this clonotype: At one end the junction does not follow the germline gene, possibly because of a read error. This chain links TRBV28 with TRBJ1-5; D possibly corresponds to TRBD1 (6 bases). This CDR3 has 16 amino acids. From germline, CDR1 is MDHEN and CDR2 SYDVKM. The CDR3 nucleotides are TGTGCCAGCAGTACGCTACAGGGCGCCGGCAATCAGACCCAGCATTTT. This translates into CASSTLQGAGNQTQHF.

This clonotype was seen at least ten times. CDR3 DNA: TGTGCCAGCAGCTCCGCCGGGACTAGCGTGGGGGAGACCCAGTACTTC. Translated: CASSSAGTSVGETQYF. The V call is TRBV7-6, the J call TRBJ2-5; TRBD2 matches 10 bases. There are 16 residues in the CDR3. CDR1 is SGHVS, CDR2 FNYEAQ, per germline. V shed 4 bases and J 5 bases; nucleotides not matched to a gene: 10.

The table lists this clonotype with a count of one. CDR3 protein: CASSFTSMNTEAFF. In DNA form, the CDR3 reads TGTGCCAGCAGTTTTACCAGCATGAACACTGAAGCTTTCTTT. The chain combines TRBV12-3 or TRBV12-4 with TRBJ1-1; D gene ambiguous. V dropped 3 bases and J dropped 0 bases, with 8 bases sitting between them. The CDR3 has 14 amino acids.

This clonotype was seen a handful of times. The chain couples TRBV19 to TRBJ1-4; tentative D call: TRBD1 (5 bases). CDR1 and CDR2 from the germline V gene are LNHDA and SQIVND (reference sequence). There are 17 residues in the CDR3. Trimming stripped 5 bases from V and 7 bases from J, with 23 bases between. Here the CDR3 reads CASSLNPVQVLPEKLFF. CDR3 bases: TGTGCCAGTAGTCTGAACCCCGTACAGGTGCTCCCTGAAAAACTGTTTTTT.

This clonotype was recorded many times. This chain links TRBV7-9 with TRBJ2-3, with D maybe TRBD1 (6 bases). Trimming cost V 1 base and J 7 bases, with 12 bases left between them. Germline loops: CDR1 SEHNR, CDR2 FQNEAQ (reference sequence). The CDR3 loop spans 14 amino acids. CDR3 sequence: CASSLGTAVNTQYF. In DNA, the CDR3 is TGTGCCAGCAGCTTAGGGACAGCGGTGAATACGCAGTATTTT.

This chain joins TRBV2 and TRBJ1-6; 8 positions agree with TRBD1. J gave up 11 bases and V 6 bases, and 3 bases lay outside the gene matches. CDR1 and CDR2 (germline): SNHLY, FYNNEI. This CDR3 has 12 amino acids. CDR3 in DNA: TGTGCCAGCAGAACAGGGGGGACACCCCTCCACTTT. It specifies CASRTGGTPLHF.

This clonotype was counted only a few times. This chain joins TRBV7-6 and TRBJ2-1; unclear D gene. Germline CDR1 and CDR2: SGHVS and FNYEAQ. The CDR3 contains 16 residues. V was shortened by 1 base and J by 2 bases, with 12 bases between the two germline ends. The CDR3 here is CASSLVHEGPYNEQFF. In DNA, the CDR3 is TGTGCCAGCAGCTTAGTACACGAAGGCCCCTACAATGAGCAGTTCTTC.

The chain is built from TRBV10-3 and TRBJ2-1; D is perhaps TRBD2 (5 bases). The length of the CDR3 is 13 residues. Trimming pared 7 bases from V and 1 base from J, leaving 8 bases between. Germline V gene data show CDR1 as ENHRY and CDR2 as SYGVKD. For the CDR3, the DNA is TGTGCCATCACAGGAGGTTCCTACAATGAGCAGTTCTTC. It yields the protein CAITGGSYNEQFF.

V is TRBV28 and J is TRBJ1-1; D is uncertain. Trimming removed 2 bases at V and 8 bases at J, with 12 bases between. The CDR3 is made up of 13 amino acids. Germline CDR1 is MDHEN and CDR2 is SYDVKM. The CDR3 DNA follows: TGTGCCAGCAGTTTACTCGGGCAGGCGGAAGCTTTCTTT. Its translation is CASSLLGQAEAFF.

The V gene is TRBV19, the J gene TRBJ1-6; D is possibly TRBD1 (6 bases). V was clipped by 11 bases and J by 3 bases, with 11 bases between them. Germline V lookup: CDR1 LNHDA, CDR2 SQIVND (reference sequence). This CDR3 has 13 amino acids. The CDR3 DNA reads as TGTGCCGGTGGACAGAACTATAATTCACCCCTCCACTTT. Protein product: CAGGQNYNSPLHF.

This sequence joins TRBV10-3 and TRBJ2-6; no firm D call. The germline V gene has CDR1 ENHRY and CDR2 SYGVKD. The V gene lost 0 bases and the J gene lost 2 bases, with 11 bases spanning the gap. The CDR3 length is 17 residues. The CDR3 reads CAISESTLGTGANVLTF. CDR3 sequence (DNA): TGTGCCATCAGTGAGTCGACTCTGGGTACTGGGGCCAACGTCCTGACTTTC.

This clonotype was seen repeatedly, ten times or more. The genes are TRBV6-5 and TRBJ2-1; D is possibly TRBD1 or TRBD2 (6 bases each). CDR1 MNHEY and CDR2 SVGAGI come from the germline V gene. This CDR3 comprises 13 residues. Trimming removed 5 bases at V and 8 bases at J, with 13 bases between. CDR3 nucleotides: TGTGCCAGCAGTCTGGGGGGCAACTATGAGCAGTTCTTC. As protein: CASSLGGNYEQFF.